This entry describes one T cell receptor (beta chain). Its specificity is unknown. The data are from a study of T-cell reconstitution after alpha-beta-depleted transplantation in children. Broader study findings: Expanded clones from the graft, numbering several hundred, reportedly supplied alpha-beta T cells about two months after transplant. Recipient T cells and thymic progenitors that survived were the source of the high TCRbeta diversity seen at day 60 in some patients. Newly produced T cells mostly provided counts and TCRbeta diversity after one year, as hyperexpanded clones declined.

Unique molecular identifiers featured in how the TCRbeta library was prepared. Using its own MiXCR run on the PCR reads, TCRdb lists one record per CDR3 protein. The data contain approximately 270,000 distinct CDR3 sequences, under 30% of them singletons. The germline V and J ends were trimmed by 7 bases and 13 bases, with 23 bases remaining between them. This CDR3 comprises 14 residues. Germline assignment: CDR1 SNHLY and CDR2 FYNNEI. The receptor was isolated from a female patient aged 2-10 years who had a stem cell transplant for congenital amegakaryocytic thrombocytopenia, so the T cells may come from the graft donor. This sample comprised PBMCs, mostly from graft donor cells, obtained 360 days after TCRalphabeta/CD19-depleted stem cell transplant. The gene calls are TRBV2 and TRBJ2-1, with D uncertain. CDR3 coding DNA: TGTGCCAGCAATCCCAGAGGACGGCTGATGGAACAGTTCTTC. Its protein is CASNPRGRLMEQFF.